This is a list of T cell receptor beta chains from one sample in a study of identical twins. TCRdb itself ran the 5' RACE reads through MiXCR, one entry per CDR3 protein. The data contain about 240,000 distinct CDR3 sequences, 8% to 11% of them singletons. What was sequenced was memory T cells sorted from blood. The receptor source for this set is a man aged 45-65 years in good health. CDR3s leave out the opening cysteine and the closing phenylalanine or tryptophan. Fields, in order: V gene, CDR3 protein.

TRBV10-3,ASLGGLTDTQY
TRBV24-1,ATSGPGTSGSRETQY
TRBV7-8,ASSEQDSYQPQH
TRBV7-9,ASSLSQDEQY
TRBV20-1,SASGVRKTQY
TRBV28,ASSSAGRQPQH
TRBV4-3,ASSQASGTNYEQY
TRBV24-1,ATGLASDTQY
TRBV6-5,ASSYSRTWDGYT
TRBV7-8,ASSSMTSFGETQY
TRBV20-1,SVRGGLNTEAF
TRBV4-1,ASSQVGLNIQY
TRBV5-1,ASSFPGRETQY
TRBV21-1,ASSAQDYGYT
TRBV9,ASSVDQGRSYNEQF
TRBV5-1,ASSSGTPGTDTQY
TRBV7-8,ASSLYRGRDNEQF
TRBV20-1,SARETSGNYEQY
TRBV20-1,SASEQTSNQPQH
TRBV4-1,ASSPLKGTGSGELF
TRBV29-1,SVMGHRNTEAF
TRBV5-1,ASSLASGNEQF
TRBV14,ASSPRQGGDTEAF
TRBV7-2,ASSLVAGTRETQY
TRBV6-2/TRBV6-3,ASSFPGQSSYEQY
TRBV5-6,ASSPTRGGSVGEQF
TRBV7-2,ASSLLFGGNQPQH
TRBV6-1,ASTDNRVNEQF
TRBV27,ASSLSRGTEAF
TRBV25-1,ASSEYLYTGTGKNTIY
TRBV18,ASSPKDRNPQGYT
TRBV5-1,ASSFLDPSRGLSTDTQY
TRBV18,ASSPGAHTEAF
TRBV6-1,ASKSTGFFHEQY
TRBV25-1,ASSEFTLAGDNEQF
TRBV7-9,ASTQQGGTNEKLF
TRBV28,ASSGTGGFDEQY
TRBV2,ASSDLEGGGEKLF
TRBV15,ATSRDGRGYNEQF
TRBV3-1,ASSRDSPPYWNTNF
TRBV7-2,ASSFSGRPPNEQY
TRBV7-2,ASSFWTGNTGELF
TRBV7-8,ASSPRLAGASETQY
TRBV11-2,ASSSFRDYPRQY
TRBV15,ATSRGPGDSGGTGELF
TRBV12-3/TRBV12-4,ASSFPGPYNEQF
TRBV6-2/TRBV6-3,ASSYGAYGYT
TRBV11-2,ASTPRGSSPNEQF
TRBV20-1,SARNKQGAYGYT
TRBV5-1,ASSSGTGFNSPLH